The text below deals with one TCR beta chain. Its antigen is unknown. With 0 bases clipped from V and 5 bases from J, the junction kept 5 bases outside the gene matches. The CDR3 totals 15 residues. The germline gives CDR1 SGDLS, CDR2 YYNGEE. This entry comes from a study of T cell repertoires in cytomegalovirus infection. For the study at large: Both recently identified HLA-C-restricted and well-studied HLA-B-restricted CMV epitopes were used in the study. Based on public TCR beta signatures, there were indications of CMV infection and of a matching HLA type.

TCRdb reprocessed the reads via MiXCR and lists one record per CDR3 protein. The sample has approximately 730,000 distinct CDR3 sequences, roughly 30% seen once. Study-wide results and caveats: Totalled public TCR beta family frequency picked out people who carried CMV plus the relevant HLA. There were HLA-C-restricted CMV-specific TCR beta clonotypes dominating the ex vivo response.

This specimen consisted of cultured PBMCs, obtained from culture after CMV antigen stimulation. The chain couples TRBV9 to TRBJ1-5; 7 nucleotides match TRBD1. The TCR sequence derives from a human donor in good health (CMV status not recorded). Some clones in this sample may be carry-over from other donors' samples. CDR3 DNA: TGTGCCAGCAGCGTAGGTTTAGGGGGCGATCAGCCCCAGCATTTT. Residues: CASSVGLGGDQPQHF.